This TCR beta chain emerged from a study of blood T cell repertoires in COVID-19. J gave up 4 bases and V 10 bases, and 3 bases lay outside the gene matches. The CDR3 has 12 amino acids. Germline V lookup: CDR1 LNHDA, CDR2 SQIVND (reference sequence). The method was immunoSEQ multiplex PCR; TCRdb's version includes in-frame clones alone and lacks a portion of them. Of 280,000 or so clones in the sample, about 85% were seen once. The chain couples TRBV19 to TRBJ2-7; 11 bases match TRBD1. The TCR was taken from a woman aged 45-65 years who had recovered from COVID-19. Sequencing used PBMCs or T cells enriched from blood (not recorded which). This CDR3 reads CATRDRGYEQYF. The CDR3 nucleotides are TGTGCCACCCGGGACAGGGGGTACGAGCAGTACTTC. The full variable domain, with the rest looked up from reference TRBV19 and TRBJ2-7, is DGGITQSPKYLFRKEGQNVTLSCEQNLNHDAMYWYRQDPGQGLRLIYYSQIVNDFQKGDIAEGYSVSREKKESFPLTVTSAQKNPTAFYLCATRDRGYEQYFGPGTRLTVT.